This T cell receptor beta chain was found in a study of T cells in Graves' hyperthyroidism and ophthalmopathy. Study outcomes and limitations: Expanded thyroid clonotypes (above 0.001) were mostly also found in blood. A model of 13 V-J pairs discriminated ophthalmopathy from stable hyperthyroidism.

This clonotype occurred many times. Its antigen is unknown. Orbital computed tomography and thyroid ultrasound, together with serum TRAb and thyroxine and clinical symptoms, were used for diagnoses. It was 8.5 to 10 ml of fresh peripheral blood that supplied the PBMCs. From RNA transcripts, TCR beta CDR3 regions were amplified. The HTBI primer set was used in a first-round RT-PCR of the TCR CDR3. TCRdb reanalysed the multiplex PCR reads using MiXCR and keeps one entry per CDR3 protein. The data hold about 560,000 distinct CDR3 sequences, with 14% observed a single time. This CDR3 has 13 residues. V was pared by 6 bases and J by 2 bases, with 11 bases between. Germline values: CDR1 MNHNS, CDR2 SASEGT.

V is TRBV6-1 and J is TRBJ2-7, with D perhaps TRBD1 or TRBD2 (5 bases each). The sample comprised blood. The receptor's source is a middle-aged woman with Graves' hyperthyroidism. The CDR3 sequence is CASRGVRTYEQYF. CDR3 nucleotides: TGTGCCAGCAGGGGGGTCCGTACCTACGAGCAGTACTTC.